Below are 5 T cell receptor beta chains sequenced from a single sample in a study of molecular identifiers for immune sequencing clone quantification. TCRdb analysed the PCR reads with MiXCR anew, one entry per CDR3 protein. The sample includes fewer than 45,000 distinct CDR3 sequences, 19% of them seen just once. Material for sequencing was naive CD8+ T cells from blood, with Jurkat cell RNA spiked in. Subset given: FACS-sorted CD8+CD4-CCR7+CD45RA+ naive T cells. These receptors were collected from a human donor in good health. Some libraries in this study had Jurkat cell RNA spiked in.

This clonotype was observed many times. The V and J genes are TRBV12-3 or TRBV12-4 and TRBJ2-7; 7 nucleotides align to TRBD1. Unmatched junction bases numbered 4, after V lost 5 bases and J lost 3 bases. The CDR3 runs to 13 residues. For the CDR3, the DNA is TGTGCCAGCAGTGCGACAGGGTACTACGAGCAGTACTTC. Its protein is CASSATGYYEQYF.

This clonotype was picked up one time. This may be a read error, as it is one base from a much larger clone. The CDR3 sequence: CASSQALRPNYGYTF. The CDR3 DNA follows: TGTGCCAGCAGCCAAGCCCTGAGGCCGAACTATGGCTACACCTTC. This chain uses TRBV3-1 with TRBJ1-2; D is unclear. Germline V gene sequence: CDR1 LGHDT, CDR2 YNNKEL (reference sequence). CDR3 size: 15 residues. Deletions cut 1 base from V and 2 bases from J, with 11 bases between.

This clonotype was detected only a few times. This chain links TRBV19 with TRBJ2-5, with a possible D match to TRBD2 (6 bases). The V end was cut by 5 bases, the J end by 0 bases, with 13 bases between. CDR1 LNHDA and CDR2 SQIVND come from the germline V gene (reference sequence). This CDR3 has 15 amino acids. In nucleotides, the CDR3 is TGTGCCAGTAGTTCCGGGACTTCGTACCAAGAGACCCAGTACTTC. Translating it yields CASSSGTSYQETQYF.

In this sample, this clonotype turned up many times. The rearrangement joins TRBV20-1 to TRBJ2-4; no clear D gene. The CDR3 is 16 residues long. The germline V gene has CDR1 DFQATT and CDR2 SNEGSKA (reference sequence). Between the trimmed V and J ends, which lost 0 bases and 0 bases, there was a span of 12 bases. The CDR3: CSARDQLVEAKNIQYF. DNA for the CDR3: TGCAGTGCTAGAGATCAGCTGGTAGAAGCCAAAAACATTCAGTACTTC.

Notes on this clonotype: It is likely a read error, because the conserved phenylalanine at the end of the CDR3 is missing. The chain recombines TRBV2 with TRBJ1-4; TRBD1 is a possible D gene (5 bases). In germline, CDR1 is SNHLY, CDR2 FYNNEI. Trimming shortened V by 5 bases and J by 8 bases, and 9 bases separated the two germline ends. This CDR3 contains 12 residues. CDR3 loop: CASSWDWEKLFV. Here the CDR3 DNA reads TGTGCCAGCAGTTGGGACTGGGAAAAACTGTTTGTT.